These 18 T cell receptor beta chains were all obtained from the same sample, sequenced in a study of CD8 T cell repertoires and HIV-1 epitope variants. Antigens for these TCRs are unknown. Repertoires were generated with immunoSEQ multiplex PCR, while TCRdb's copy carries only in-frame clones and drops some. The sample lists roughly 5,000 clones, roughly three fifths occurring once. Specimen: cultured CD8+ T cells derived from PBMCs. The receptors here all came from a male donor with HIV.

The V gene is TRBV6-5, the J gene TRBJ2-2; perhaps TRBD1 as D (5 bases). Looked up from germline, CDR1 is MNHEY and CDR2 is SVGAGI. There are 16 residues in the CDR3. Trimming removed 0 bases at V and 1 base at J, with 9 bases between. The CDR3: CASSYSPGRNTGELFF. The CDR3 DNA reads as TGTGCCAGCAGTTACTCCCCAGGGCGGAACACCGGGGAGCTGTTTTTT.

The chain joins TRBV6-5 to TRBJ2-5; D may be TRBD1 (6 bases). The CDR3 is 14 amino acids. V shed 3 bases and J shed 5 bases, with 13 bases lying between them. The germline V gene encodes CDR1 MNHEY and CDR2 SVGAGI. The DNA for the CDR3 is TGTGCCAGCAGTTATGGGGGCGTAGGGGAGACCCAGTACTTC. Protein sequence: CASSYGGVGETQYF.

This clone was seen more than once but under ten times. The chain links TRBV6-1 to TRBJ2-7; 10 nucleotides align to TRBD2. The V gene's germline CDR1 is MNHNS and CDR2 SASEGT. The CDR3 consists of 15 residues. The trim removed 1 base at V and 4 bases at J, leaving 4 bases unmatched. The CDR3 loop reads CASSEGSGGSYEQYF. CDR3 DNA: TGTGCCAGCAGTGAAGGTAGCGGGGGGTCGTACGAGCAGTACTTC.

This clone has just a few counts. This rearrangement joins TRBV19 to TRBJ2-7; perhaps TRBD1 as D (6 bases). Trimming shortened V by 4 bases and J by 6 bases, and 13 bases separated the two germline ends. The CDR3 runs 13 residues. Germline values: CDR1 LNHDA, CDR2 SQIVND (reference sequence). The CDR3 reads CASSTTGYPEQYF. In nucleotides, the CDR3 is TGTGCCAGTAGTACCACAGGGTACCCCGAGCAGTACTTC.

The chain employs TRBV6-5 and TRBJ2-2, with 7 positions matching TRBD2. V shed 6 bases and J 4 bases; nucleotides not matched to a gene: 8. Germline lookup yields CDR1 MNHEY and CDR2 SVGAGI. This CDR3 region has 15 residues. CDR3 sequence: CASRLGGTATGELFF. DNA of the CDR3: TGTGCCAGCAGGTTGGGGGGGACGGCCACCGGGGAGCTGTTTTTT.

CDR3 coding DNA: TGTGCCAGCAGCGTTAGCGGGGGGGAGAACAATGAGCAGTTCTTC. This encodes CASSVSGGENNEQFF. This rearrangement joins TRBV9 to TRBJ2-1; 11 bases are shared with TRBD2. The CDR3 is made up of 15 amino acids. The V gene end was trimmed by 2 bases and the J gene end by 5 bases; junction bases not matched to a gene: 3. Germline CDR1 SGDLS, CDR2 YYNGEE.

On this clone: The junction does not match germline at one end; this may be a read error. V and J are TRBV30 and TRBJ2-2; 9 bases map to TRBD2. CDR1 is GTSNPN, CDR2 SVGIG, per germline (reference sequence). The CDR3 has 13 residues. CDR3 region: CAWSVAGGGELLF. Written as DNA, the CDR3 is TGTGCCTGGAGTGTAGCGGGGGGCGGGGAGCTGCTTTTT.

The J gene is TRBJ2-7, the V gene TRBV27, with unresolved D. Looked up from germline, CDR1 is MNHEY and CDR2 is SMNVEV (reference sequence). This CDR3 region has 13 residues. V was trimmed by 2 bases and J by 1 base, leaving 6 bases between them. CDR3 sequence: CASSLQDSYEQYF. CDR3 DNA: TGTGCCAGCAGTTTACAGGATTCCTACGAGCAGTACTTC.

This clone was observed a single time. The V call is TRBV6-5, the J call TRBJ2-1, with D possibly matching TRBD1 (7 bases). The V end lost 7 bases, the J end lost 6 bases, and 16 bases lay between the germline ends. CDR1 is MNHEY, CDR2 SVGAGI, per germline. The CDR3 sequence is 14 residues long. CDR3 protein: CASTDREVGNEQFF. In nucleotides, the CDR3 is TGTGCCAGCACCGACAGGGAGGTCGGCAATGAGCAGTTCTTC.

Here the CDR3 DNA reads TGCGCCAGCCGGGACAGGGGCGACAATGAGCAGTTCTTC. Amino acids: CASRDRGDNEQFF. V gene TRBV10-2 combines with J gene TRBJ2-1; 10 nucleotides line up with TRBD1. The junction had 3 bases not matched to a gene; V was cut back by 8 bases and J by 5 bases. The germline V gene encodes CDR1 WSHSY and CDR2 SAAADI. The CDR3 sequence is 13 residues long.

The J gene is TRBJ2-1, the V gene TRBV18, with 8 bases matching TRBD1. V dropped 5 bases and J dropped 0; count of bases not matched to a gene: 6. The CDR3 runs to 16 residues. Germline V gene data show CDR1 as KGHSH and CDR2 as LQKENI. This chain's CDR3 is CASSDWTGSSYNEQFF. The CDR3 DNA follows: TGTGCCAGCTCAGACTGGACAGGGAGCTCCTACAATGAGCAGTTCTTC.

The chain is built from TRBV11-2 and TRBJ1-4; no clear D. V lost 4 bases, J lost 0 bases, and 12 bases lay in between. CDR1 SGHAT and CDR2 FQNNGV come from the germline V gene. The CDR3 consists of 16 residues. The CDR3 DNA sequence: TGTGCCAGCAGCTCAACGGACGGAGCAACTAATGAAAAACTGTTTTTT. Protein product: CASSSTDGATNEKLFF.

The rearrangement links TRBV7-3 to TRBJ1-2; maybe TRBD1 (5 bases). CDR3 size: 16 residues. V was pared by 5 bases and J by 8 bases, with 24 bases between. The V gene's germline CDR1 is SGHTA and CDR2 FQGTGA. CDR3: CASSDGGGDQGRGYTF. CDR3 DNA: TGTGCCAGCAGCGATGGGGGAGGGGATCAGGGTAGAGGCTACACCTTC.

The chain couples TRBV7-8 to TRBJ1-1; TRBD1 might be the D (6 bases). Trimming cost V 1 base and J 1 base, with 16 bases left between them. Germline values: CDR1 SGHVS, CDR2 FQNEAQ. CDR3 size: 17 residues. CDR3 nucleotide sequence: TGTGCCAGCAGCTTAGGCCAAACAGGGTGGACGAACACTGAAGCTTTCTTT. Its translation: CASSLGQTGWTNTEAFF.

The chain joins TRBV2 to TRBJ2-5, with D tentatively TRBD1 (6 bases). The V gene lost 3 bases and the J gene lost 7 bases, with 18 bases spanning the gap. CDR3 length equals 15 residues. Germline V lookup: CDR1 SNHLY, CDR2 FYNNEI. This CDR3 is CASSDPDSAWGTQYF. The DNA of the CDR3 is TGTGCCAGCAGTGATCCGGACAGCGCTTGGGGGACCCAGTACTTC. Variable domain in full (rest from reference TRBV2 and TRBJ2-5): EPEVTQTPSHQVTQMGQEVILRCVPISNHLYFYWYRQILGQKVEFLVSFYNNEISEKSEIFDDQFSVERPDGSNFTLKIRSTKLEDSAMYFCASSDPDSAWGTQYFGPGTRLLVL.

The chain employs TRBV10-2 and TRBJ1-2; tentatively, D is TRBD1 (5 bases). This CDR3 spans 14 amino acids. Trimming left V 2 bases short and J 6 bases short, with 13 bases between. The germline V gene encodes CDR1 WSHSY and CDR2 SAAADI. CDR3 DNA sequence: TGCGCCAGCAGTGAGGTAGGGGAGTACGATGGCTACACCTTC. Amino acids: CASSEVGEYDGYTF.

The chain links TRBV11-2 to TRBJ2-5; D not resolved. CDR3 length: 11 residues. The germline V gene encodes CDR1 SGHAT and CDR2 FQNNGV. The V and J ends lost 4 bases and 1 base respectively, with 1 base between them. The CDR3 protein is CASSSQETQYF. Written as DNA, the CDR3 is TGTGCCAGCAGCTCCCAAGAGACCCAGTACTTC.

The chain has TRBV15 and TRBJ1-5, with D perhaps TRBD1 (5 bases). This CDR3 comprises 14 residues. V shed 6 bases and J shed 1 base, with 10 bases lying between them. CDR1 and CDR2 from the germline V gene are LNHNV and YYDKDF (reference sequence). CDR3 in amino acids: CATRDWDSNQPQHF. CDR3 in DNA: TGTGCCACCAGAGATTGGGACAGCAATCAGCCCCAGCATTTT.